This TCR beta chain was identified in a study of cytomegalovirus exposure and HLA in healthy donors. PCR involved 60 Vbeta and 13 Jbeta primers. The assay was immunoSEQ multiplex PCR, and TCRdb's table has in-frame clones only and misses some. The repertoire has approximately 170,000 clones, approximately 78% of them found once; the top ten carry approximately 2.4%. Trimming removed 5 bases at V and 4 bases at J, with 18 bases between. CDR1 is LNHDA, CDR2 SQIVND, per germline (reference sequence). The CDR3 loop spans 15 amino acids. Source material: PBMCs. This chain joins TRBV19 and TRBJ2-7; tentative D call: TRBD2 (5 bases). The TCR comes from a male donor in good health and CMV-seronegative. CDR3 residues: CASSLSGTLGYEQYF. Here the CDR3 DNA reads TGTGCCAGTAGTTTGAGCGGCACCCTGGGTTACGAGCAGTACTTC.